This T cell receptor (beta chain) stems from a study of early T cells in non-severe SARS-CoV-2 infection. TCRdb passed the 5' RACE reads through MiXCR, listing each CDR3 protein once. Of some 120,000 distinct CDR3 sequences in the sample, approximately 15% are singletons; the top ten hold 21%. Germline loops: CDR1 MNHNY, CDR2 SVGAGI (reference sequence). Trimming left V 6 bases short and J 3 bases short, with 15 bases between. The CDR3 sequence is 15 residues long. The clonotype was recovered from an adult who was a healthcare worker with PCR-confirmed SARS-CoV-2 infection or an uninfected control (not recorded which). The chain couples TRBV6-6 to TRBJ2-1, with a tentative D call TRBD2 (5 bases). What was sequenced was whole blood. The CDR3 nucleotides are TGTGCCAGCAGCTCCGCTAAGCGGAGCTACAATGAGCAGTTCTTC. Its translation is CASSSAKRSYNEQFF.